This T cell receptor beta chain was profiled in a study of siplizumab effects on memory and regulatory T cells. General study results and limits: With siplizumab, cumulative frequency of CD4+ memory-derived alloreactive sequences dropped significantly. Mappable alloreactive CD4+ clones were on average about 62% Treg-derived with siplizumab, around 30% in controls.

CDR1 and CDR2 from the germline V gene are SEHNR and FQNEAQ (reference sequence). V trimming: 5 bases; J trimming: 3 bases; junction bases outside the gene matches: 5. This CDR3 comprises 15 residues. TCR templates numbering some 10^5 were assayed per sample. Assay: immunoSEQ multiplex PCR; the TCRdb copy retains only in-frame clones and omits some. The sample shows 94,000 or so clones, 80% to 95% of them seen only once. In the case of this clone: Its antigen remains unidentified.

The chain is built from TRBV7-9 and TRBJ2-5; 11 bases line up with TRBD2. Sample: CD8+ T cells sorted from blood. The TCR sequence derives from a human donor in good health. CDR3 DNA sequence: TGTGCCAGCAGCATCGGGACTAGCGGCAAAGAGACCCAGTACTTC. As protein: CASSIGTSGKETQYF.